Below, one T cell receptor (beta chain) is given with its context. This CDR3 region has 15 residues. Germline V gene lookup returns CDR1 GTSNPN and CDR2 SVGIG (reference sequence). Germline trimming cut 4 bases from V and 5 bases from J; bases unmatched to any gene: 12. In the authors' methods: Reference gene primer amplification yielded estimated nucleated cell counts. This table comes from immunoSEQ multiplex PCR, and its TCRdb copy is limited to in-frame clones, with some not included. D and trimming come from the DNA, and the V and J calls and clone size come from that table. The data show around 190,000 clones, around 86% seen once. The sample is drawn from a study of blood T cell repertoires in COVID-19. The wider study: Specimens from acute and convalescent COVID-19 originated in the United States, Italy and Spain. Nucleic acid was either cDNA or gDNA, and it came from T cells, B-cell-depleted T cells, or PBMCs.

The clonotype was recovered from a man aged 45-65 years with active or convalescent COVID-19. Specimen: peripheral blood. The V gene is TRBV30, the J gene TRBJ2-7; 9 bases match TRBD2. The CDR3 region has the DNA TGTGCCTGGACCAGATCTGGCGGGAGGGCCCACGAGCAGTACTTC. This gives the protein CAWTRSGGRAHEQYF.